The 17 T cell receptor beta chains below come from one sample, sequenced in a study of blood T cell repertoires in COVID-19. Repertoires were generated with immunoSEQ multiplex PCR, while TCRdb's copy carries only in-frame clones and drops some. The sample contains some 110,000 clones, roughly 87% of which appear only once. The specimen was peripheral blood. Source of these receptors: a human donor in a cohort sampled during active COVID-19.

The chain carries TRBV3-1 (or the pseudogene TRBV3-2) and TRBJ2-7; D not certain. CDR1 is LGHDT and CDR2 is YNNKEL in the germline V gene (reference sequence). The ends were cut back, 1 base at V and 3 bases at J, with 10 bases in the middle. CDR3 length: 14 amino acids. CDR3 coding DNA: TGTGCCAGCAGCCAAGCGTCCCCCGGCTACGAGCAGTACTTC. It encodes CASSQASPGYEQYF.

This chain uses TRBV4-2 with TRBJ2-2, with 10 nucleotides matching TRBD2. The germline V gene encodes CDR1 LGHNA and CDR2 YNFKEQ. V trimming: 2 bases; J trimming: 5 bases; junction bases outside the gene matches: 5. The CDR3 is 16 amino acids. In DNA form, the CDR3 reads TGTGCCAGCAGCCAAAGGACTAGCGGTACGACCGGGGAGCTGTTTTTT. As protein: CASSQRTSGTTGELFF.

The rearrangement joins TRBV20-1 to TRBJ1-2; possible D gene TRBD1, 6 bases. This CDR3 region has 12 residues. The V gene's germline CDR1 is DFQATT and CDR2 SNEGSKA (reference sequence). V shed 3 bases and J shed 8 bases, with 13 bases lying between them. The CDR3 DNA follows: TGCAGTGCTAGTTCGGACAGCCGCGGCTACACCTTC. Translation: CSASSDSRGYTF.

The chain links TRBV11-2 to TRBJ2-1; D not resolved. With 1 base removed from V and 12 bases from J, the gap between germline ends came to 16 bases. Per the germline V gene, CDR1 is SGHAT and CDR2 is FQNNGV. The length of the CDR3 is 14 residues. Here the CDR3 reads CASSLAPGYSGQFF. The CDR3 nucleotides are TGTGCCAGCAGCTTAGCCCCCGGGTATTCGGGGCAGTTCTTC.

The chain is built from TRBV3-1 (or the pseudogene TRBV3-2) and TRBJ2-7, with 9 bases aligning to TRBD1. The CDR3 sequence is 17 residues long. Trimming cost V 6 bases and J 3 bases; bases outside gene matches: 15. Germline V gene lookup returns CDR1 LGHDT and CDR2 YNNKEL (reference sequence). CDR3 loop: CASSLYGGGTGHYEQYF. The CDR3 DNA sequence: TGTGCCAGCAGTCTATATGGGGGTGGGACAGGGCACTACGAGCAGTACTTC.

The gene calls are TRBV27 and TRBJ2-1; 8 bases line up with TRBD2. Germline trimming cut 1 base from V and 4 bases from J; bases unmatched to any gene: 6. Germline CDR1 is MNHEY and CDR2 is SMNVEV (reference sequence). The CDR3 extends over 16 amino acids. DNA of the CDR3: TGTGCCAGCAGTTTATGGGGACTAGGGATTTACAATGAGCAGTTCTTC. Protein product: CASSLWGLGIYNEQFF.

The V gene is TRBV10-1, the J gene TRBJ1-4, with D possibly being TRBD1 (5 bases). Germline CDR1 and CDR2: WNHNN and SYGVQD (reference sequence). The CDR3 contains 14 residues. Trimming cost V 2 bases and J 11 bases, with 15 bases left between them. The CDR3 is CASSEGGNQGKLFF. CDR3 coding DNA: TGCGCCAGCAGTGAGGGGGGGAATCAAGGGAAACTGTTTTTT.

This chain joins TRBV6-5 and TRBJ2-2; 7 positions match TRBD2. This CDR3 comprises 15 residues. Per germline, CDR1 MNHEY and CDR2 SVGAGI. The V gene end was trimmed by 6 bases and the J gene end by 3 bases; junction bases not matched to a gene: 7. Here the CDR3 reads CASSREGEHTGELFF. The CDR3 DNA follows: TGTGCCAGCAGCAGGGAGGGAGAGCACACCGGGGAGCTGTTTTTT.

The gene calls are TRBV5-1 and TRBJ1-2; perhaps TRBD1 as D (6 bases). The CDR3 has 14 amino acids. In germline, CDR1 is SGHRS, CDR2 YFSETQ. V dropped 0 bases and J dropped 6 bases, with 12 bases sitting between them. The CDR3: CASSLGGGWNGYTF. Written as DNA, the CDR3 is TGCGCCAGCAGCTTGGGAGGGGGTTGGAATGGCTACACCTTC.

The rearrangement joins TRBV2 to TRBJ2-2; no reliable D call. The CDR3 extends over 15 amino acids. From germline, CDR1 is SNHLY and CDR2 FYNNEI. Trimming shortened V by 7 bases and J by 0 bases, and 12 bases separated the two germline ends. CDR3 protein: CASINNRPNTGELFF. For the CDR3, the DNA is TGTGCCAGCATTAACAACCGCCCGAACACCGGGGAGCTGTTTTTT.

The chain is built from TRBV10-3 and TRBJ2-2; the match to TRBD2 covers 7 bases. The CDR3 runs 14 residues. The germline gives CDR1 ENHRY, CDR2 SYGVKD. V trimming: 3 bases; J trimming: 4 bases; junction bases outside the gene matches: 2. The CDR3 sequence: CAISELASTGELFF. For the CDR3, the DNA is TGTGCCATCAGTGAACTAGCGAGCACCGGGGAGCTGTTTTTT.

This sequence joins TRBV5-4 and TRBJ2-7; the D gene is possibly TRBD1 (6 bases). This CDR3 has 16 residues. V was cut by 3 bases and J by 0 bases, with 16 bases left in between. In germline, CDR1 is SGHNT, CDR2 YYREEE (reference sequence). CDR3 nucleotide sequence: TGTGCCAGCAGCTCCAAGGGTGACAGGAGCTCCTACGAGCAGTACTTC. As protein: CASSSKGDRSSYEQYF.

This chain joins TRBV9 and TRBJ2-7, with D perhaps TRBD2 (5 bases). V dropped 0 bases and J dropped 2 bases, with 12 bases sitting between them. This CDR3 is built from 15 residues. The germline CDR1 and CDR2 sequences are SGDLS and YYNGEE. CDR3: CASSVAGVSPYEQYF. For the CDR3, the DNA is TGTGCCAGCAGCGTAGCCGGGGTAAGCCCCTACGAGCAGTACTTC. The whole variable domain, filled in from reference TRBV9 and TRBJ2-7, reads DSGVTQTPKHLITATGQRVTLRCSPRSGDLSVYWYQQSLDQGLQFLIQYYNGEERAKGNILERFSAQQFPDLHSELNLSSLELGDSALYFCASSVAGVSPYEQYFGPGTRLTVT.

The rearrangement uses TRBV9 and TRBJ2-3; D not certain. CDR1 and CDR2 from the germline V gene are SGDLS and YYNGEE. The CDR3 is 13 residues long. V lost 0 bases and J 1 base, leaving 3 bases between the germline ends. The CDR3: CASSVAGTDTQYF. The CDR3 DNA reads TGTGCCAGCAGCGTAGCTGGCACAGATACGCAGTATTTT.

This chain links TRBV18 with TRBJ1-5, with a possible D match to TRBD1 (6 bases). Trimming removed 2 bases at V and 3 bases at J, with 8 bases between. The length of the CDR3 is 14 residues. CDR1 is KGHSH, CDR2 LQKENI, per germline. CDR3 sequence (DNA): TGTGCCAGCTCACCAGGGACACCCAATCAGCCCCAGCATTTT. Translating it yields CASSPGTPNQPQHF.

The CDR3 coding sequence is TGCGCCAGCAGCCCGGAGGGATCGACCGGTCAGCCCCAGCATTTT. Encoded protein: CASSPEGSTGQPQHF. The gene calls are TRBV5-1 and TRBJ1-5; D is unresolved. V was trimmed by 4 bases and J by 6 bases, leaving 17 bases between them. Germline CDR1 SGHRS, CDR2 YFSETQ. This CDR3 has 15 amino acids.

The chain combines TRBV11-1 with TRBJ2-7; the D gene is possibly TRBD1 (6 bases). V was trimmed by 4 bases and J by 3 bases, leaving 16 bases between them. The CDR3 runs 15 residues. Germline-derived CDR1 and CDR2 are SGHAT and FQDESV (reference sequence). DNA for the CDR3: TGTGCCAGCAGCTCAACCCAACAGGGCTTCTACGAGCAGTACTTC. As protein: CASSSTQQGFYEQYF.